The entry below describes one T cell receptor beta chain. Its target is not known. CDR3 length: 18 amino acids. V was trimmed by 2 bases and J by 5 bases, leaving 24 bases between them. Germline V gives CDR1 SGHNT, CDR2 YENEEA. The data originate from a study of vaccination and CD4 T cells after COVID-19. As for the study in general: Convalescent donors were composed of six males and four females, of whom two were Hispanic. Whole-study results and caveats: SARS-CoV-2-reactive clonotype medians increased from about 20 to 38, not significantly.

Stated treatment: roughly nine-day PBMC culture with coronavirus spike peptide pools or control peptides (ViraFEST assay). ViraFEST used peptide pools to expand antigen-specific T cells, then sequenced TCRs. Alongside around 9.2 IU/ml IL-2 and around 10 ug/ml peptide pools, PBMCs were cultured at roughly 2 million per well. The Oncomine TCR Beta short-read assay generated sequence data from the DNA of cultured CD4+ T cells. TCRdb fed the PCR reads into MiXCR, producing one record per CDR3 protein. The data show some 20,000 distinct CDR3 sequences, approximately 31% seen once. The sequenced material came from cultured CD4+ T cells from blood. This chain uses TRBV11-3 with TRBJ1-2; D is perhaps TRBD1 (6 bases). This TCR derives from a human donor with COVID-19. The CDR3 loop reads CASSLTGGAFGELYGYTF. The DNA for the CDR3 is TGTGCCAGCAGCTTAACTGGGGGGGCCTTCGGGGAACTGTATGGCTACACCTTC.